The 8 T cell receptor beta chains in this list originate from one sample, sequenced in a study of Ad26.COV2.S vaccination and SARS-CoV-2 variants. Some clones are missing from TCRdb's copy, which holds only in-frame ones; the method was immunoSEQ multiplex PCR. The sample contains about 350,000 clones, around 89% of which appear only once. The sample's treatment: around 19 received Ad26.COV2.S at low or high dose, single or two shots; about 5 received placebo; per-sample allocation not given. The samples were gathered on day 63 after the first injection of vaccine or placebo. Sequenced material: peripheral blood, taken in a trial of Ad26.COV2.S vaccine versus placebo. The receptors shown here come from a person between 18 and 59 years old who received the Ad26.COV2.S COVID-19 vaccine or a placebo.

CDR3 residues: CASSETGVQPQHF. DNA of the CDR3: TGTGCCAGCAGCGAGACAGGGGTTCAGCCCCAGCATTTT. V is TRBV7-9 and J is TRBJ1-5, with 8 bases matching TRBD1. Germline-derived CDR1 and CDR2 are SEHNR and FQNEAQ (reference sequence). The CDR3 has 13 amino acids. V lost 5 bases, J lost 6 bases, and 3 bases stayed unmatched.

V usage is TRBV27 and J usage is TRBJ2-1; 12 bases line up with TRBD1. J lost 9 bases, V lost 3 bases, and 3 bases had no gene match. Germline CDR1 is MNHEY and CDR2 is SMNVEV (reference sequence). This CDR3 is built from 14 residues. CDR3 region: CASSFGTGGGEQFF. As DNA, the CDR3 is TGTGCCAGCAGTTTCGGGACAGGGGGCGGTGAGCAGTTCTTC.

The CDR3 DNA sequence: TGTGCCAGCAGGTTTAAGGGACTAGCGGGAGATACGCAGTATTTT. This translates into CASRFKGLAGDTQYF. The chain couples TRBV5-4 to TRBJ2-3; 12 nucleotides match TRBD2. The CDR3 is made up of 15 amino acids. The junction had 6 bases not matched to a gene; V was cut back by 5 bases and J by 5 bases. Per germline, CDR1 SGHNT and CDR2 YYREEE (reference sequence).

The chain joins TRBV30 to TRBJ1-1; 7 positions match TRBD1. The CDR3 length is 13 residues. Germline trimming cut 4 bases from V and 2 bases from J; bases unmatched to any gene: 4. Germline CDR1 is GTSNPN and CDR2 is SVGIG (reference sequence). The CDR3 loop is CAWNRGLNTEAFF. CDR3 DNA: TGTGCCTGGAACAGGGGACTTAACACTGAAGCTTTCTTT.

V is TRBV6-2 or TRBV6-3 and J is TRBJ2-5, with D tentatively TRBD2 (7 bases). This CDR3 comprises 13 residues. V lost 4 bases to trimming and J lost 4 bases, with 10 bases between them. From germline, CDR1 is MNHEY and CDR2 SVGEGT. The chain's CDR3 is CASSWGGPETQYF. For the CDR3, the DNA is TGTGCCAGCAGTTGGGGGGGCCCAGAGACCCAGTACTTC.

J is TRBJ1-2 and V is TRBV5-1, with D possibly matching TRBD1 (5 bases). This CDR3 is 13 amino acids long. V lost 0 bases, J lost 6 bases, and 9 bases lay in between. In germline, CDR1 is SGHRS, CDR2 YFSETQ. CDR3 loop: CASSLDRIDGYTF. The CDR3 bases are TGCGCCAGCAGCTTGGACAGGATAGATGGCTACACCTTC.

V is TRBV19 and J is TRBJ2-1; no firm D call. Trimming pared 7 bases from V and 0 bases from J, leaving 10 bases between. The CDR3 extends over 14 amino acids. The germline CDR1 and CDR2 sequences are LNHDA and SQIVND (reference sequence). The DNA for the CDR3 is TGTGCCAGTAACCCCCGCAGCTCCTACAATGAGCAGTTCTTC. Its translation: CASNPRSSYNEQFF.

This rearrangement joins TRBV4-2 to TRBJ2-7, with D tentatively TRBD1 or TRBD2 (6 bases each). CDR1 is LGHNA, CDR2 YNFKEQ, per germline. Trimming removed 0 bases at V and 2 bases at J, with 11 bases between. The CDR3 consists of 15 residues. The CDR3 sequence is CASSQDRGEPYEQYF. CDR3 DNA: TGTGCCAGCAGCCAAGATAGGGGGGAGCCCTACGAGCAGTACTTC.